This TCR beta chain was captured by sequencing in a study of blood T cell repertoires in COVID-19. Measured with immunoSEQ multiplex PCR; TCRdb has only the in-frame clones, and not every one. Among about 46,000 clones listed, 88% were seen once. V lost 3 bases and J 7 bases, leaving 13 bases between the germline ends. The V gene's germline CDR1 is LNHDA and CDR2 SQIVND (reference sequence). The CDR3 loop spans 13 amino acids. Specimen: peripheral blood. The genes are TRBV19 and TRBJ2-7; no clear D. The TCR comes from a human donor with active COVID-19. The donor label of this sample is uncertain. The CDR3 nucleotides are TGTGCCAGTAGTATTATCGCCCCGGGTGAGCAGTACTTC. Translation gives CASSIIAPGEQYF.